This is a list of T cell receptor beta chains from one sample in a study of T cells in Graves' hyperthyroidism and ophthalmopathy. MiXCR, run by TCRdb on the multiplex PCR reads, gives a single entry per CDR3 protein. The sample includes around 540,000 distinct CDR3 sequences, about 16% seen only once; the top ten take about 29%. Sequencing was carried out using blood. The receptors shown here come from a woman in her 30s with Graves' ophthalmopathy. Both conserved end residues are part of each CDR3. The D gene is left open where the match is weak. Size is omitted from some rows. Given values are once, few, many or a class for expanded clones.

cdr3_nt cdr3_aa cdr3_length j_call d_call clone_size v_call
TGTGCCAGCAGTTACTCGACGACGACGGAGGGGCAGCCCCAGCATTTT CASSYSTTTEGQPQHF 16 TRBJ1-5 NA many TRBV6-2/TRBV6-3
TGTGCCAGCAGCGTGGCGGAGGCGAACACCGGGGAGCTGTTTTTT CASSVAEANTGELFF 15 TRBJ2-2 NA few TRBV9
TGTGCCAGCAGTAACTCAGCGGGAGGTACCTACAATGAGCAGTTCTTC CASSNSAGGTYNEQFF 16 TRBJ2-1 TRBD2 NA TRBV6-2/TRBV6-3
TGTGCCAGCAGGCAGGACAGGGGAGACGCCGGGGAGCTGTTTTTT CASRQDRGDAGELFF 15 TRBJ2-2 TRBD1 many TRBV2
TGCAGTGCTAGAGATCCGTACTTGACTAGCGGGAGTAGCACAGATACGCAGTATTTT CSARDPYLTSGSSTDTQYF 19 TRBJ2-3 TRBD2 many TRBV20-1
TGTGCCAGCAGCTTACCGGGACGCAACAATGAGCAGTTCTTC CASSLPGRNNEQFF 14 TRBJ2-1 NA many TRBV11-3
TGTGCCAGCAGTTTCGGTCTGGGCCCCTACGAGCAGTACTTC CASSFGLGPYEQYF 14 TRBJ2-7 NA many TRBV28
TGTGCCAGCAGTTCCAGACAGGGTTGGACTGAAGCTTTCTTT CASSSRQGWTEAFF 14 TRBJ1-1 TRBD1 many TRBV12-3/TRBV12-4
TGCGCCAGCAGTGAGCCGATCCCCATTGAGCAGTTCTTC CASSEPIPIEQFF 13 TRBJ2-1 NA few TRBV10-2
TGTGCCAGCAAGGCTAGCGGGAAAGAGACCCAGTACTTC CASKASGKETQYF 13 TRBJ2-5 TRBD2 many TRBV7-8
TGTGCCAGCAGTTCTTCTGAGCAAGGGGATACCGGGGAGCTGTTTTTT CASSSSEQGDTGELFF 16 TRBJ2-2 NA many TRBV28
TGTGCCAGCAGCTCTCCTCGGGGGACTAGAAACAATGAGCAGTTCTTC CASSSPRGTRNNEQFF 16 TRBJ2-1 TRBD2 many TRBV7-6
TGTGCCTGGAGCGCAGGGAGACAGCCCCAGCATTTT CAWSAGRQPQHF 12 TRBJ1-5 NA NA TRBV30
TGTGCCAGCAGCTCTTGGACCGGGACAGATACGCAGTATTTT CASSSWTGTDTQYF 14 TRBJ2-3 NA many TRBV7-2
TGTGCCAGCTCACCTACCCCGGGACAGGGGAATCAGCCCCAGCATTTT CASSPTPGQGNQPQHF 16 TRBJ1-5 TRBD1 many TRBV18
TGTGCCAGCAGCGTAGCTAGCGGGAGCGCGTTTTACGAGCAGTACTTC CASSVASGSAFYEQYF 16 TRBJ2-7 TRBD2 NA TRBV9
TGTGCCAGCAGATCCCGGGCCGCCTTAACTAATGAAAAACTGTTTTTT CASRSRAALTNEKLFF 16 TRBJ1-4 NA NA TRBV28
TGCGCCAGCAGCCAAGATCACAGGGTGAACACTGAAGCTTTCTTT CASSQDHRVNTEAFF 15 TRBJ1-1 NA few TRBV4-3
TGCAGTGCTAGAGTGCAGGGAAGAATAACCGGGGAGCTGTTTTTT CSARVQGRITGELFF 15 TRBJ2-2 NA many TRBV20-1
TGTGCCAGCAGTTTTGGGGGGGCCATTAGCAATCAGCCCCAGCATTTT CASSFGGAISNQPQHF 16 TRBJ1-5 NA NA TRBV28
TGTGCCACGGAAATGGGACAGGACACCGGGTCATCTAACACCGGGGAGCTGTTTTTT CATEMGQDTGSSNTGELFF 19 TRBJ2-2 TRBD1 few TRBV24-1
TGTGCCAGCAGTTTAGATCCTAGCGGGGCGGAGGGGTATTTT CASSLDPSGAEGYF 14 TRBJ2-3 TRBD2 NA TRBV12-3/TRBV12-4
TGTGCCAGCAGCTTATCCGGGCAACGCCAGCCCCAGCATTTT CASSLSGQRQPQHF 14 TRBJ1-5 NA few TRBV7-9
TGTGCCAGCAGCATCGATTGGGGGACCTACGAGCAGTACTTC CASSIDWGTYEQYF 14 TRBJ2-7 NA NA TRBV7-2
TGCAGTGCTAGAGAACCGATCCAAAACATTCAGTACTTC CSAREPIQNIQYF 13 TRBJ2-4 NA NA TRBV20-1
TGTGCCAGCAGCCAAGATCCGAGAGCTGAAGCTTTCTTT CASSQDPRAEAFF 13 TRBJ1-1 NA few TRBV14
TGTGCCAGCAGCACACAGGGTGTGGGCAATCAGCCCCAGCATTTT CASSTQGVGNQPQHF 15 TRBJ1-5 NA many TRBV7-2
TGTGCCAGCAGCTTAAAGCCTGACAGGGTACTTTTGGGTGAGCAGTTCTTC CASSLKPDRVLLGEQFF 17 TRBJ2-1 TRBD1 NA TRBV11-2
TGTGCCAGCAGCTTAAGCCAGAACAATGAGCAGTTCTTC CASSLSQNNEQFF 13 TRBJ2-1 NA many TRBV7-3
TGTGCCAGCAGTTCCTACCAAAGATCAAGACGCGAGCAGTACTTC CASSSYQRSRREQYF 15 TRBJ2-7 NA NA TRBV27
TGCAGTGCTAGAGATACGGGGGGTTGGGGGGAGACCCAGTACTTC CSARDTGGWGETQYF 15 TRBJ2-5 TRBD2 few TRBV20-1
TGCAGTTGGGAATTGACAGACCTCACCTACGAGCAGTTCTTC CSWELTDLTYEQFF 14 TRBJ2-1 NA NA TRBV20-1
TGCAGTGCTCGGGGACTAGCGGGATTGGTCCCCGGGGAGCTGTTTTTT CSARGLAGLVPGELFF 16 TRBJ2-2 TRBD2 NA TRBV20-1
TGCAGCGTTGGTGTCAGGGGGAACTATGGCTACACCTTC CSVGVRGNYGYTF 13 TRBJ1-2 TRBD1 many TRBV29-1
TGCAGCGTTGCTCAGGGCACAGATACGCAGTATTTT CSVAQGTDTQYF 12 TRBJ2-3 NA NA TRBV29-1
TGTGCCAGCAGCGAGTCGGGGTACGAGCAGTACTTC CASSESGYEQYF 12 TRBJ2-7 NA many TRBV7-2